This TCR beta chain was retrieved from a study of PD-1 blockade in classical Hodgkin lymphoma. Points from the study as a whole: Complete responders' diversity at baseline resembled that of newly diagnosed patients.

TCRdb keeps only in-frame clones here, not all; method: immunoSEQ multiplex PCR. The data contain roughly 64,000 clones, about 89% of them singletons. Unmatched junction bases numbered 10, after V lost 4 bases and J lost 0 bases. CDR3 length equals 17 residues. The germline V gene has CDR1 MNHEY and CDR2 SMNVEV (reference sequence). The time point here: cycle 4 day 1 (C4D1), after five to seven weeks of nivolumab. Following autologous stem cell transplantation, relapse occurred in every patient, and exposure to brentuximab vedotin varied. In regard to this clone: What it recognizes is unknown.

V gene TRBV27 combines with J gene TRBJ2-5; 8 nucleotides line up with TRBD1. The TCR originated in a human donor with classical Hodgkin lymphoma. The sequenced sample was peripheral blood mononuclear cells (PBMCs), obtained before the fourth cycle of nivolumab. The DNA for the CDR3 is TGTGCCAGCAGTTACCAGGGGGCCCCCATGTACCAAGAGACCCAGTACTTC. Translated, it gives CASSYQGAPMYQETQYF.